The rows below give T cell receptor beta chains drawn from one sample of a study of T cell repertoires in cytomegalovirus infection. TCRdb itself ran the reads through MiXCR, one entry per CDR3 protein. This table holds about 180,000 distinct CDR3 sequences, about a sixth found once. Sequencing used CD8+ T cells from PBMCs. The receptors originated from a human donor in good health (CMV status not recorded). Some clones in this sample may be carry-over from other donors' samples. CDR3s include the opening cysteine and the closing phenylalanine or tryptophan. Fields, in order: J gene, V gene, CDR3 length, D gene, clone size, CDR3 DNA, CDR3 protein. The D gene is left open where the match is weak. A clone size is listed for some rows: how often the clone was seen (once, few, many), or a class if it is expanded.

TRBJ1-1 | TRBV7-9 | 15 | . | many | TGTGCCAGCAGCTTGGGGGGGATACTGAACACTGAAGCTTTCTTT | CASSLGGILNTEAFF
TRBJ1-1 | TRBV27 | 14 | . | . | TGTGCCAGCAGGCTGGGACACCCGATCACTGAAGCTTTCTTT | CASRLGHPITEAFF
TRBJ1-1 | TRBV7-8 | 14 | TRBD1 | . | TGTGCCAGCAGCACCAGGGGGCTGAACACTGAAGCTTTCTTT | CASSTRGLNTEAFF
TRBJ2-3 | TRBV14 | 16 | . | few | TGTGCCAGCAGCCACCTCGGACCAACCCGCACAGATACGCAGTATTTT | CASSHLGPTRTDTQYF
TRBJ1-1 | TRBV4-3 | 15 | TRBD1 | . | TGCGCCAGCAGCCAAAGGGACAGCTCGAACACTGAAGCTTTCTTT | CASSQRDSSNTEAFF
TRBJ1-4 | TRBV10-3 | 15 | . | few | TGTGCCATCAGTGAGTGGGACGGCCTTAATGAAAAACTGTTTTTT | CAISEWDGLNEKLFF
TRBJ1-1 | TRBV7-6 | 16 | . | many | TGTGCCAGCAGCTTTGGGCGCATGGGCGTGAACACTGAAGCTTTCTTT | CASSFGRMGVNTEAFF
TRBJ1-1 | TRBV4-1 | 18 | TRBD1 | . | TGCGCCAGCAGCCATTACCTTCCGGGACAGGGGTTGAGCACTGAAGCTTTCTTT | CASSHYLPGQGLSTEAFF
TRBJ1-1 | TRBV27 | 16 | TRBD1 | few | TGTGCCAGCAGTAAATCACAGGGGCGGCTGAACACTGAAGCTTTCTTT | CASSKSQGRLNTEAFF
TRBJ1-2 | TRBV29-1 | 11 | . | . | TGCAGCGTTGGGGGCAGAGATGGATACACCTTC | CSVGGRDGYTF
TRBJ2-2 | TRBV28 | 16 | . | . | TGTGCCAGCAGTTTATTTTCAGGGCCGAACACCGGGGAGCTGTTTTTT | CASSLFSGPNTGELFF
TRBJ2-7 | TRBV6-5 | 13 | . | few | TGTGCCAGCAGTACGACAGGTTTCCACGAGCAGTACTTC | CASSTTGFHEQYF
TRBJ2-1 | TRBV20-1 | 16 | TRBD2 | few | TGCAGTGCTAGAGATCCTAGCGGGGGATTCTACAATGAGCAGTTCTTC | CSARDPSGGFYNEQFF
TRBJ1-4 | TRBV7-6 | 15 | TRBD1 | few | TGTGCCAGCAGCTTTTCAGGGGGAGGAAATGAAAAACTGTTTTTT | CASSFSGGGNEKLFF
TRBJ1-1 | TRBV7-9 | 15 | . | few | TGTGCCAGTGTCCGGGGGGCTTCGCGGGGGAATGAAGCTTTCTTT | CASVRGASRGNEAFF